Included here is one T cell receptor beta chain sequence, with context. The antigen it binds to is not known. No base qualities exist here, and no much larger clone lies one base off it. For CDR1 and CDR2, the germline V gene lists SGHRS and YFSETQ. Including the terminal cysteine and phenylalanine, the CDR3 comprises 15 residues. The entry retains the CDR3 DNA only, 45 bases that are in frame from base 1. Trimming takes 0 bases from V and 7 bases from J, and the germline ends sit 14 bases apart. The CDR3 regions of human TCRbeta chains were analyzed by immunosequencing. As for the original processing: TCRs in the repertoires were matched against a reference library of SARS-CoV-2-specific TCRs that had been generated with the MIRA antigen-specificity platform. Breadth meant the fraction of unique TCRs that were SARS-CoV-2-associated, whereas depth meant the fraction of total T cells that were SARS-CoV-2-associated. Each spike-specific TCR was assigned to its reactive spike region and to a CD4 or CD8 class using the MIRA data. Log10-transformed breadth and depth values were compared by one-way ANOVA with Sidak's multiple comparisons tests. As stored in TCRdb, this immuneACCESS dataset retains in-frame rearrangements with V and J assigned. A fraction of the clones does not appear; measured against another copy, unresolved V genes explain less than half of the discrepancy, and the remainder lacks a known reason. V and J calls and clone size are given by that table; D and trimming were obtained from the DNA. The sample includes 150,000 to 200,000 clones, with 87% observed a single time. The ten largest clones add up to about 3% of the sample.

Read against the paper, the sample's time point label means: baseline before first vaccination. The sample's treatment or condition label, decoded: meningococcal conjugate vaccine given as trial control. The vaccinee samples were drawn from two UK trials, COV001 and COV002, one of which was a single-blind randomized controlled phase 2/3 trial testing AZD1222 (ChAdOx1 nCoV-19) in healthy adults. Trial participant PBMC samples were collected at day 0 and day 28 after the second dose for TCRbeta chain sequencing. The data are from a study of T cell responses to AZD1222 COVID-19 vaccine (dated by TCRdb to about 2021). A note on the overall study: TCR sequencing was performed for about 240 trial participants, of whom about 200 were given two doses of AZD1222 and 26 were given two doses of MenACWY control vaccine. Trial participants were enrolled by age into subgroups of 18-55, 56-69 and 70-plus years, and about 150, 27 and 61 TCR-sequenced participants, respectively, were included in these subgroups. What the study reported, not specific to this receptor: Participants were mostly white British and included more females than males, and it was suggested by the authors that clonal diversity may have been underestimated. In the small 56-69-year group, the increase in depth fell short of significance, most likely because of low power. Because no day 14 peak-response samples were available, the repertoires could be characterized only after the peak T cell response. Reportedly, close to half of the unique spike-specific TCRs recognized epitopes lying outside the regions that are mutated in the B.1.351 and B.1.1.7 variants. After two AZD1222 doses, spike-specific TCR breadth and depth were significantly higher than at day 0 and than in MenACWY recipients. Conclusions about previously exposed vaccinees are limited, since just 5 or 6 AZD1222 recipients were seropositive for SARS-CoV-2 at baseline. The whole spike protein was spanned by vaccine-associated CD4 TCRs, and dominant responses were seen in regions 160-218 and 743-854.

The sample was peripheral blood, taken on day 0 of MenACWY control vaccination. The clonotype comes from an adult in good health. The chain is encoded by TRBV5-1 joined to TRBJ1-5; no confident D gene assignment can be made. The bases are TGCGCCAGCAGCTTGGGGGGTAGGGCCGGGCAGCCCCAGCATTTT. This yields the protein CASSLGGRAGQPQHF.